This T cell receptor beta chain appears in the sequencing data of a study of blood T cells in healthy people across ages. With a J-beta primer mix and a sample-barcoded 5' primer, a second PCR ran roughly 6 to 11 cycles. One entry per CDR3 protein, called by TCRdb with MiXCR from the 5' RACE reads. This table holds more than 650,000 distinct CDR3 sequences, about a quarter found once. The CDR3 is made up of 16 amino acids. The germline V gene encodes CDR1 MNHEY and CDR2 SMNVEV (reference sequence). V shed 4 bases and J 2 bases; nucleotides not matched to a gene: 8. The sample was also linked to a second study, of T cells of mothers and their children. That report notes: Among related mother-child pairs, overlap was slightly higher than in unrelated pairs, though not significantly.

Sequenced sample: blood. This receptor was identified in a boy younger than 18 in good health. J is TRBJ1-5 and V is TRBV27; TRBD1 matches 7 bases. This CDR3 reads CASSSPRDRRNQPQHF. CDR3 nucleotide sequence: TGTGCCAGCAGTTCTCCTAGGGACAGACGCAATCAGCCCCAGCATTTT.